The sequence of this T cell receptor beta chain was determined in a study of shared clonotypes between healthy human individuals. Regarding the study as a whole: When compared with the clonotypes that were shared by all four sorted-subset donors, the non-shared clonotypes turned out to have lower generation probabilities.

Healthy HIV-negative adults with no recent acute infections or vaccinations were recruited as donors. As regards this clone: Its antigen remains unknown.

The assay was immunoSEQ multiplex PCR, and TCRdb's table has in-frame clones only and misses some. The sample gives 850,000 to 1,200,000 clones, about 75% of which show up once; approximately 1.5% is in the top ten. Sequenced material: memory CD4+ T cells sorted from blood. Subset meaning: CD45RA-negative fraction. This TCR came from a man between 18 and 35 years old in good health.

This chain's CDR3 is CASSVAGAGANVLTF. The CDR3 bases are TGTGCCAGCAGCGTAGCGGGGGCTGGGGCCAACGTCCTGACTTTC. The chain couples TRBV9 to TRBJ2-6, with D tentatively TRBD2 (6 bases). The germline CDR1 and CDR2 sequences are SGDLS and YYNGEE. CDR3 size: 15 residues. Trimming took off 0 bases at V and 2 bases at J, with 6 bases between the two ends.